This T cell receptor (beta chain) was recorded in a study of OX40 agonist ivuxolimab in advanced cancers. Study background: Partial responses were recorded for three patients, including one with hepatocellular carcinoma and two with cutaneous melanoma.

Profiled with immunoSEQ multiplex PCR; TCRdb holds only in-frame clones, not every one. The data hold about 84,000 clones, with roughly 82% observed a single time. Specimen: CD4+ or CD8+ T cells sorted from blood, collected in a trial of the OX40 agonist ivuxolimab. This receptor was taken from an adult with an advanced solid tumor such as melanoma, head and neck, liver or kidney cancer.

The CDR3 loop reads CASGEGGTDTQYF. The CDR3 region has the DNA TGTGCCAGCGGGGAAGGAGGCACAGATACGCAGTATTTT. The V and J genes are TRBV28 and TRBJ2-3, with D unclear. CDR3 length: 13 residues. V lost 8 bases, J lost 1 base, and 10 bases lay in between. Germline V gives CDR1 MDHEN, CDR2 SYDVKM.